Listed below are T cell receptor beta chains from one sample, sequenced in a study of blood T cell repertoires in COVID-19. Only in-frame clones appear in the TCRdb table, and some are missing; sequencing was by immunoSEQ multiplex PCR. The data hold under 200,000 clones, with 75% to 90% observed a single time. The sample was peripheral blood. These TCRs come from a man aged 55 to 70 with acute or convalescent COVID-19. CDR3s include the opening cysteine and the closing phenylalanine or tryptophan. The D gene is left open where the match is weak. Only some rows state a clone size, as once, few, many or a class for expanded clones.

v_call,j_call,clone_size,d_call,cdr3_aa,cdr3_nt
TRBV3-1/TRBV3-2,TRBJ2-2,many,NA,CASSQDAGLSSDNGELFF,TGTGCCAGCAGCCAAGATGCAGGCCTGTCTAGCGATAACGGGGAGCTGTTTTTT
TRBV7-8,TRBJ2-1,NA,NA,CASSRDTSSYNEQFF,TGTGCCAGCAGCCGAGACACCTCCTCCTACAATGAGCAGTTCTTC
TRBV7-3,TRBJ1-2,NA,NA,CASSSGAANYGYTF,TGTGCCAGCAGCTCAGGGGCGGCTAACTATGGCTACACCTTC
TRBV2,TRBJ2-2,NA,NA,CASSGVQGIGELFF,TGTGCCAGCAGTGGGGTACAGGGAATCGGGGAGCTGTTTTTT
TRBV19,TRBJ2-7,NA,NA,CASSQVGGVSSYEQYF,TGTGCCAGTAGTCAGGTTGGCGGGGTGAGCTCCTACGAGCAGTACTTC
TRBV19,TRBJ2-4,NA,TRBD1,CASTEQGAKNIQYF,TGTGCCAGTACGGAACAGGGGGCCAAAAACATTCAGTACTTC
TRBV28,TRBJ2-3,NA,TRBD2,CASTPRGVYRPQAQYF,TGTGCCAGCACCCCCCGGGGGGTCTATCGCCCACAGGCGCAGTATTTT
TRBV19,TRBJ1-2,NA,TRBD1,CASSVGTGDGYTF,TGTGCCAGTAGTGTAGGGACAGGGGATGGCTACACCTTC
TRBV9,TRBJ2-2,few,NA,CASSARMWVTGNTGELFF,TGTGCCAGCAGCGCCCGAATGTGGGTCACGGGAAACACCGGGGAGCTGTTTTTT
TRBV18,TRBJ2-7,few,NA,CASSPSIRGKDLYEQYF,TGTGCCAGCTCACCAAGTATAAGGGGCAAGGACCTCTACGAGCAGTACTTC
TRBV7-8,TRBJ2-2,NA,NA,CASSLAGGPNTGELFF,TGTGCCAGCAGCTTAGCAGGGGGTCCGAACACCGGGGAGCTGTTTTTT
TRBV3-1/TRBV3-2,TRBJ1-3,NA,NA,CASSLRDSGNTIYF,TGTGCCAGCAGCCTGAGGGACTCTGGAAACACCATATATTTT
TRBV24-1,TRBJ1-2,few,NA,CATSDRGETHYGYTF,TGTGCCACCAGTGATCGGGGGGAGACGCACTATGGCTACACCTTC
TRBV6-5,TRBJ1-1,few,NA,CASSYARLTFF,TGTGCCAGCAGTTACGCGCGACTGACTTTCTTT
TRBV6-5,TRBJ1-4,few,TRBD1,CASSIGQGRKEKLFF,TGTGCCAGCAGTATCGGACAGGGGAGGAAGGAAAAACTGTTTTTT
TRBV27,TRBJ2-1,NA,TRBD2,CASSLERGQIYEQFF,TGTGCCAGCAGTTTAGAGCGGGGTCAGATATATGAGCAGTTCTTC
TRBV6-2/TRBV6-3,TRBJ1-5,NA,NA,CASSYSVRVPGYDQPQHF,TGTGCCAGCAGTTACTCGGTCAGGGTGCCAGGGTACGATCAGCCCCAGCATTTT
TRBV7-8,TRBJ2-7,NA,TRBD1,CASSPGTGGWEQYF,TGTGCCAGCAGCCCAGGGACAGGGGGCTGGGAGCAGTACTTC
TRBV2,TRBJ2-5,once,NA,CASRVDSWETQYF,TGTGCCAGCAGAGTCGACTCCTGGGAGACCCAGTACTTC
TRBV15,TRBJ1-3,NA,TRBD1,CATSRQGPGGNTIYF,TGTGCCACCAGTAGACAGGGCCCCGGAGGAAACACCATATATTTT
TRBV6-2/TRBV6-3,TRBJ1-5,NA,NA,CASSPPAIYSNQPQHF,TGTGCCAGCAGCCCACCCGCGATTTATAGCAATCAGCCCCAGCATTTT
TRBV2,TRBJ1-1,NA,NA,CASSYDKNTEAFF,TGTGCCAGCAGTTATGACAAGAATACTGAAGCTTTCTTT
TRBV7-6,TRBJ2-7,NA,TRBD2,CASSLKASGSPYEQYF,TGTGCCAGCAGCTTAAAGGCTAGCGGGAGTCCGTACGAGCAGTACTTC
TRBV19,TRBJ2-1,NA,TRBD2,CASSSKGLSLAGPYNEQFF,TGTGCCAGTAGCTCCAAAGGGCTCTCACTAGCGGGACCGTACAATGAGCAGTTCTTC
TRBV7-2,TRBJ1-1,NA,NA,CASSAVQNYTEAFF,TGTGCCAGCAGCGCGGTGCAGAATTACACTGAAGCTTTCTTT
TRBV23-1,TRBJ2-7,NA,TRBD1,CASRLLRDRGSYEQYF,TGCGCCAGCAGACTGCTCCGGGACAGGGGATCCTACGAGCAGTACTTC
TRBV6-5,TRBJ1-1,NA,NA,CASSSRYRATGTEAFF,TGTGCCAGCAGTTCGCGTTACAGGGCAACGGGCACTGAAGCTTTCTTT
TRBV23-1,TRBJ1-3,NA,TRBD1,CASRPNWTGNSGNTIYF,TGCGCCAGCAGGCCAAACTGGACAGGCAACTCTGGAAACACCATATATTTT
TRBV6-5,TRBJ2-3,NA,NA,CASRSLVAYTDTQYF,TGTGCCAGCAGAAGTCTAGTGGCATACACAGATACGCAGTATTTT
TRBV2,TRBJ1-4,NA,NA,CASRIQGTMTNEKLFF,TGTGCCAGCAGGATACAGGGAACTATGACTAATGAAAAACTGTTTTTT
TRBV29-1,TRBJ2-7,NA,TRBD2,CSVESSGGANEQYF,TGCAGCGTCGAGTCTAGCGGGGGGGCCAACGAGCAGTACTTC
TRBV5-4,TRBJ2-5,NA,TRBD2,CASSLAGGGGETQYF,TGTGCCAGCAGCTTGGCCGGGGGGGGTGGAGAGACCCAGTACTTC
TRBV10-3,TRBJ2-7,NA,TRBD1,CAISESTGCYEQYF,TGTGCCATCAGTGAGTCGACAGGGTGCTACGAGCAGTACTTC
TRBV2,TRBJ2-1,NA,NA,CASSPFNEQFF,TGTGCCAGCAGCCCCTTTAATGAGCAGTTCTTC
TRBV28,TRBJ1-2,few,NA,CASSFAGDLYGYTF,TGTGCCAGCAGTTTTGCAGGGGACCTCTATGGCTACACCTTC
TRBV7-9,TRBJ2-1,NA,NA,CASSEGAGNEQFF,TGTGCCAGCAGCGAAGGGGCGGGAAATGAGCAGTTCTTC
TRBV27,TRBJ2-1,NA,NA,CASSLTGSTLSQFF,TGTGCCAGCAGTTTAACGGGTAGCACCTTGAGCCAGTTCTTC
TRBV29-1,TRBJ2-1,NA,TRBD2,CSVAPGGNEQFF,TGCAGCGTTGCCCCGGGGGGCAATGAGCAGTTCTTC
TRBV4-1,TRBJ2-5,NA,TRBD2,CASSPPGLAGQETQYF,TGCGCCAGCAGCCCCCCTGGCCTAGCGGGTCAAGAGACCCAGTACTTC
TRBV18,TRBJ2-1,NA,NA,CASSPPSGNYNEQFF,TGTGCCAGCTCACCACCTAGCGGAAACTACAATGAGCAGTTCTTC
TRBV6-1,TRBJ1-2,once,NA,CASSEAIPTFGYTF,TGTGCCAGCAGTGAAGCGATCCCTACTTTTGGCTACACCTTC
TRBV28,TRBJ1-5,NA,NA,CASSEGTYLGGRNQPQHF,TGTGCCAGCAGTGAAGGGACGTACTTGGGGGGAAGGAATCAGCCCCAGCATTTT
TRBV19,TRBJ2-1,NA,TRBD2,CASSITSGRPLYNEQFF,TGTGCCAGTAGTATTACTAGCGGGAGACCTCTCTACAATGAGCAGTTCTTC
TRBV10-3,TRBJ1-3,NA,TRBD1,CATGQGGGNTIYF,TGTGCCACCGGACAGGGTGGAGGAAACACCATATATTTT
TRBV6-1,TRBJ2-7,NA,NA,CASSESLAGNYEQYF,TGTGCCAGCAGTGAATCTCTTGCAGGTAACTACGAGCAGTACTTC
TRBV5-1,TRBJ2-5,NA,NA,CASSLAGFGYQETQYF,TGCGCCAGCAGCTTGGCCGGGTTTGGGTACCAAGAGACCCAGTACTTC
TRBV4-3,TRBJ2-1,NA,TRBD2,CASSQDLAGGSRDEQFF,TGCGCCAGCAGCCAAGATTTGGCGGGGGGGTCCCGGGATGAGCAGTTCTTC
TRBV3-1/TRBV3-2,TRBJ1-2,NA,NA,CASSAGQEGYTF,TGTGCCAGCAGCGCGGGCCAAGAGGGCTACACCTTC
TRBV18,TRBJ1-2,NA,NA,CASSLFAGEWGYTF,TGTGCCAGCTCACTATTTGCGGGGGAATGGGGCTACACCTTC
TRBV12-5,TRBJ2-7,NA,TRBD2,CASGLRAAGVSYEQYF,TGTGCTAGTGGTTTGCGTGCCGCGGGAGTCTCCTACGAGCAGTACTTC
TRBV19,TRBJ1-1,NA,TRBD1,CASSSKTGWNTEAFF,TGTGCCAGTAGTTCCAAGACAGGGTGGAACACTGAAGCTTTCTTT
TRBV21-1,TRBJ1-5,once,NA,CASSKGAGYSNQPQHF,TGTGCCAGCAGCAAAGGGGCCGGATATAGCAATCAGCCCCAGCATTTT
TRBV3-1/TRBV3-2,TRBJ1-1,NA,NA,CASSQDPSVVYTEAFF,TGTGCCAGCAGCCAAGATCCGTCGGTCGTATACACTGAAGCTTTCTTT
TRBV5-1,TRBJ1-1,NA,NA,CASSLDRVNTEAFF,TGCGCCAGCAGCTTGGACAGGGTAAACACTGAAGCTTTCTTT